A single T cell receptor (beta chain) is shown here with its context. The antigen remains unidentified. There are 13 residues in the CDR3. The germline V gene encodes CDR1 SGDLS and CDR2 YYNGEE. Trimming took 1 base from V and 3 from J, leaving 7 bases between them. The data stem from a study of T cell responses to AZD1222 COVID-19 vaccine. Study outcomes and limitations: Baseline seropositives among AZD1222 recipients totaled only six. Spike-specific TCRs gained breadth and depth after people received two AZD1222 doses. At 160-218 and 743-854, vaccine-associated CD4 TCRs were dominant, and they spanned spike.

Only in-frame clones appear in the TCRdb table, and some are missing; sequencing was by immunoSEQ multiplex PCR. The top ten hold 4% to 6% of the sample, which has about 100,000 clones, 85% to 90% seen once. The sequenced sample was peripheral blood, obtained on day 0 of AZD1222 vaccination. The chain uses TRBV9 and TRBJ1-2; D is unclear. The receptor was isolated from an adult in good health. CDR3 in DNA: TGTGCCAGCAGCGTATCACAAGACTATGGCTACACCTTC. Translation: CASSVSQDYGYTF.